In its sample, the clone carrying this T cell receptor beta chain was seen many times. This sample is drawn from a study of early T cells in non-severe SARS-CoV-2 infection. Turning to the study itself: Chains from this unsorted whole-blood bulk RNA could not be paired.

The TCR library protocol was used to attach unique molecular identifiers. These identifiers were attached to individual cDNA molecules. From the 5' RACE reads, TCRdb called clonotypes with MiXCR, one entry per CDR3 protein. Altogether around 29,000 distinct CDR3 sequences are present, 8.5% to 10% being singletons, with the ten largest covering roughly 13%. V was pared by 6 bases and J by 3 bases, with 5 bases between. From germline, CDR1 is SQVTM and CDR2 ANQGSEA. The CDR3 runs 10 residues. This receptor was obtained from an adult who was a healthcare worker with PCR-confirmed SARS-CoV-2 infection or an uninfected control (not recorded which). The V call is TRBV29-1, the J call TRBJ2-5, with unresolved D. Sequencing input: whole blood. DNA of the CDR3: TGCAGCGTCCTCGAAGAGACCCAGTACTTC. Amino acid sequence: CSVLEETQYF. Full variable domain (outside the CDR3, taken from reference TRBV29-1 and TRBJ2-5): SAVISQKPSRDICQRGTSLTIQCQVDSQVTMMFWYRQQPGQSLTLIATANQGSEATYESGFVIDKFPISRPNLTFSTLTVSNMSPEDSSIYLCSVLEETQYFGPGTRLLVL.